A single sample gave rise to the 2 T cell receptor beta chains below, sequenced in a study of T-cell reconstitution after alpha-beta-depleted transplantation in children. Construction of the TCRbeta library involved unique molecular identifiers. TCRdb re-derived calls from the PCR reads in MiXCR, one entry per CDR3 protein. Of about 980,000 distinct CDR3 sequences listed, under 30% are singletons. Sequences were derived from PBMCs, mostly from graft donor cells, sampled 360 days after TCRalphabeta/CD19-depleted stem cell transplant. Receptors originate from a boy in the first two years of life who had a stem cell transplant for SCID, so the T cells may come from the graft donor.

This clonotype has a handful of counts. The CDR3 bases are TGTGCCAGCACCGAGAGAGTCGGGAGAACCATCGATGAGCAGTTCTTC. Amino acid sequence: CASTERVGRTIDEQFF. V is TRBV7-2 and J is TRBJ2-1; perhaps TRBD2 as D (6 bases). The CDR3 runs to 16 residues. The V end lost 7 bases, the J end lost 8 bases, and 24 bases lay between the germline ends. Germline V CDR1 and CDR2: SGHTA, FQGNSA.

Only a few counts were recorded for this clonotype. CDR3 nucleotide sequence: TGTGCCAGCAGTCCAGGGGACAGGGGCCGGTTGGCTGAAGCTTTCTTT. This codes for CASSPGDRGRLAEAFF. This sequence joins TRBV12-3 or TRBV12-4 and TRBJ1-1; the match to TRBD1 covers 10 bases. The CDR3 has 16 amino acids. Germline trimming cut 5 bases from V and 6 bases from J; bases unmatched to any gene: 12.